The rows below give T cell receptor beta chains drawn from one sample of a study of blood T cell repertoires in COVID-19. TCRdb's table, derived via immunoSEQ multiplex PCR, lists solely in-frame clones and lacks some. The repertoire holds some 310,000 clones, with around 92% as singletons. Source material: PBMCs or T cells enriched from blood (not recorded which). All receptors derive from a woman in her twenties or thirties who had recovered from COVID-19. Both conserved end residues are part of each CDR3. A D gene is named only where the DNA matches it firmly. Expanded clones are given a class, and other clones once, few, many or no size at all.

J,D,size,V,DNA,CDR3
TRBJ2-1,NA,NA,TRBV7-9,TGTGCCAGCGGGCTCTTCTCCGACGAGCAGTTCTTC,CASGLFSDEQFF
TRBJ2-5,TRBD2,NA,TRBV10-3,TGTGCCATTAGGGGAGCGGGGGGGCCTCAAGAGACCCAGTACTTC,CAIRGAGGPQETQYF
TRBJ1-3,NA,NA,TRBV4-2,TGTGCCAGCAGCCAAGATAGCGGGGTTGCGGGAAACACCATATATTTT,CASSQDSGVAGNTIYF
TRBJ2-7,TRBD1,NA,TRBV15,TGTGCCACCAGCAGAAAGGACAGGGGTTTATACGAGCAGTACTTC,CATSRKDRGLYEQYF
TRBJ2-7,TRBD2,NA,TRBV18,TGTGCCGGCCGAACTAGCGGGAACTACGAGCAGTACTTC,CAGRTSGNYEQYF
TRBJ1-2,NA,NA,TRBV15,TGTGCCACCAGCAGAGAACTTAACAGTCTATCCTATGGCTACACCTTC,CATSRELNSLSYGYTF
TRBJ2-1,NA,NA,TRBV5-1,TGCGCCAGCAGCTTACAGGGCCCATCCTACAATGAGCAGTTCTTC,CASSLQGPSYNEQFF
TRBJ1-4,TRBD1,NA,TRBV6-5,TGTGCCAGCAGCGCAGCCGGGACAGGGAATGAAAAACTGTTTTTT,CASSAAGTGNEKLFF
TRBJ2-3,NA,NA,TRBV7-2,TGTGCCAGCAGCTCGCAAGGAGGACGCACAGATACGCAGTATTTT,CASSSQGGRTDTQYF
TRBJ2-5,TRBD2,NA,TRBV5-1,TGCGCCAGCACCTACCAAGGGACTAGTCAAGAGACCCAGTACTTC,CASTYQGTSQETQYF
TRBJ2-5,NA,NA,TRBV7-9,TGTGCCAGCAGCCCCACAGGGTACCAAGAGACCCAGTACTTC,CASSPTGYQETQYF
TRBJ2-3,NA,NA,TRBV19,TGTGCCAGTAGTAACAGACAGGTGGATACGCAGTATTTT,CASSNRQVDTQYF
TRBJ1-2,NA,NA,TRBV7-5,TGTGCCAGAAGCTTAGTTCCCGACAGCTATCGATTAGGGTATGGCTACACCTTC,CARSLVPDSYRLGYGYTF
TRBJ1-6,NA,NA,TRBV11-2,TGTGCCAGCAGCCCAGCGTGGACAGTCAATTCACCCCTCCACTTT,CASSPAWTVNSPLHF
TRBJ2-2,TRBD2,NA,TRBV5-6,TGTGCCAGCAGCCGACTGGGGGAGGGTCGAACCGGGGAGCTGTTTTTT,CASSRLGEGRTGELFF
TRBJ2-3,TRBD2,many,TRBV27,TGTGCCAGCAGTTTAAGAGGGACTAGCGGGACCGGCTCCACAGATACGCAGTATTTT,CASSLRGTSGTGSTDTQYF
TRBJ2-1,TRBD2,NA,TRBV7-2,TGTGCCAGCAGCTTAGCCAGGGTTGCTAGCGGGGGAAACAATGAGCAGTTCTTC,CASSLARVASGGNNEQFF
TRBJ2-1,TRBD1,NA,TRBV4-2,TGTGCCAGCAGCCAAAGACAGGGGGCAGCCTACAATGAGCAGTTCTTC,CASSQRQGAAYNEQFF
TRBJ1-1,NA,few,TRBV4-3,TGCGCCAGCAGCGCAGACGGGGAGGGGGACACTGAAGCTTTCTTT,CASSADGEGDTEAFF
TRBJ2-7,NA,once,TRBV20-1,TGCAGTGCTCGTGACGGTTCGTGGGAGCAGTACTTC,CSARDGSWEQYF
TRBJ1-6,TRBD1,NA,TRBV15,TGTGCCACCAGCAGAGAGCAGGGGGATAATTCACCCCTCCACTTT,CATSREQGDNSPLHF
TRBJ1-5,TRBD1,NA,TRBV27,TGTGCCAGCAGTTTCGACAGGGGGAATCAGCCCCAGCATTTT,CASSFDRGNQPQHF
TRBJ2-1,NA,NA,TRBV4-1,TGCGCCAGCAGCCCGCTCCAGGGCCCCAATGAGCAGTTCTTC,CASSPLQGPNEQFF
TRBJ2-3,TRBD2,NA,TRBV15,TGTGCCACCAGCAGAGGGCTAGCGGGAGGCACAGATACGCAGTATTTT,CATSRGLAGGTDTQYF